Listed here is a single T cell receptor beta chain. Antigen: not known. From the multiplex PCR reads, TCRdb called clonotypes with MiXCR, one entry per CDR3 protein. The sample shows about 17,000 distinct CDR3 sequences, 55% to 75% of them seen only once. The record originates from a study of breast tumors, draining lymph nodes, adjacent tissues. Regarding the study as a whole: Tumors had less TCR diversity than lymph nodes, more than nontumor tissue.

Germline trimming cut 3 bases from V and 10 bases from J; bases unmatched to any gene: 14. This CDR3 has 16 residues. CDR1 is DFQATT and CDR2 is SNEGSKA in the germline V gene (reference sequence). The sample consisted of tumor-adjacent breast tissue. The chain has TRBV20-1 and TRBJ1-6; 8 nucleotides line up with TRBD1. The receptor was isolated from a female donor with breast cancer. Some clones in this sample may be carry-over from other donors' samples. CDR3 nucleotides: TGCAGTGCTAGGGCAGGGGGCGGTTTGGGGGGGTCACCCCTCCACTTT. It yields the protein CSARAGGGLGGSPLHF.